The source of this TCR beta chain is a study of T cells in Graves' hyperthyroidism and ophthalmopathy. Overall study findings and caveats: Blood also contained most expanded thyroid clonotypes above 0.001.

Amplification of TCR beta CDR3 regions was performed using RNA transcripts as template. With the HTBI primer set, the TCR CDR3 went through a first round of RT-PCR. One entry per CDR3 protein, called by TCRdb with MiXCR from the multiplex PCR reads. This table has fewer than 650,000 distinct CDR3 sequences, more than 13% appearing once. Germline-derived CDR1 and CDR2 are DFQATT and SNEGSKA (reference sequence). This CDR3 has 13 amino acids. V lost 3 bases and J 8 bases, leaving 11 bases between the germline ends. This clonotype was seen ten or more times. Its target is unknown. Sequencing used blood. The chain links TRBV20-1 to TRBJ1-6; no clear D. The origin of this receptor is a woman under 30 with Graves' ophthalmopathy. The CDR3 DNA is TGCAGTGCTAGTGAATATTCTGATTCACCCCTCCACTTT. Its translation: CSASEYSDSPLHF.